This entry lists 8 T cell receptor beta chains sequenced from one sample in a study of monozygotic twins with inflammatory bowel disease. Reprocessing the 5' RACE reads, TCRdb reports a single entry for every CDR3 protein and omits DNA. This repertoire includes approximately 330,000 distinct CDR3 sequences. The material sequenced was blood. The receptors were gathered from a human donor with ulcerative colitis or Crohn's disease, or a healthy co-twin of an affected twin (not recorded which).

The chain joins TRBV5-1 to TRBJ2-3; there is no DNA to check the TCRdb D call of TRBD2. The CDR3 is made up of 15 amino acids. Germline lookup yields CDR1 SGHRS and CDR2 YFSETQ. The CDR3 here is CASSERETSTDTQYF. Using reference TRBV5-1 and TRBJ2-3 for the parts outside the CDR3, the full variable domain is KAGVTQTPRYLIKTRGQQVTLSCSPISGHRSVSWYQQTPGQGLQFLFEYFSETQRNKGNFPGRFSGRQFSNSRSEMNVSTLELGDSALYLCASSERETSTDTQYFGPGTRLTVL.

This chain joins TRBV11-2 and TRBJ2-1; there is no DNA to check the TCRdb D call of TRBD1. Per the germline V gene, CDR1 is SGHAT and CDR2 is FQNNGV. This CDR3 has 17 residues. CDR3 in amino acids: CASSLGGGSGEWNEQFF.

The chain links TRBV7-9 to TRBJ1-4; TCRdb calls TRBD1, which cannot be checked without DNA. CDR1 SEHNR and CDR2 FQNEAQ come from the germline V gene (reference sequence). This CDR3 spans 15 amino acids. The CDR3: CASSLPGTGNEKLFF.

The genes are TRBV10-3 and TRBJ1-2; with no DNA, the TCRdb D assignment of TRBD1 cannot be verified. Germline V CDR1 and CDR2: ENHRY, SYGVKD. This CDR3 contains 12 residues. The CDR3 reads CAISESGDGYTF.

The CDR3 spells CASSQTGYQRETQYF. This chain links TRBV7-9 with TRBJ2-5; the D gene TCRdb calls, TRBD1, cannot be checked with no DNA. CDR1 and CDR2 (germline): SEHNR, FQNEAQ (reference sequence). The CDR3 consists of 15 residues.

The V call is TRBV5-1, the J call TRBJ2-1; TCRdb's D call, TRBD1, is unchecked because there is no DNA. The V gene's germline CDR1 is SGHRS and CDR2 YFSETQ. The CDR3 is made up of 14 amino acids. The CDR3 reads CASGTGGSSDEQFF.

This chain joins TRBV15 and TRBJ2-7; TCRdb's D gene call, TRBD2, goes unchecked for lack of DNA. CDR3 length: 17 amino acids. Per germline, CDR1 LNHNV and CDR2 YYDKDF (reference sequence). CDR3 sequence reads: CATTQREGRESSYEQYF.

The chain has TRBV9 and TRBJ1-2; TCRdb lists TRBD1, though no DNA is available to test this call. CDR1 is SGDLS and CDR2 is YYNGEE in the germline V gene. The CDR3 is 13 amino acids. This CDR3 is CASSFKGEGGYTF.